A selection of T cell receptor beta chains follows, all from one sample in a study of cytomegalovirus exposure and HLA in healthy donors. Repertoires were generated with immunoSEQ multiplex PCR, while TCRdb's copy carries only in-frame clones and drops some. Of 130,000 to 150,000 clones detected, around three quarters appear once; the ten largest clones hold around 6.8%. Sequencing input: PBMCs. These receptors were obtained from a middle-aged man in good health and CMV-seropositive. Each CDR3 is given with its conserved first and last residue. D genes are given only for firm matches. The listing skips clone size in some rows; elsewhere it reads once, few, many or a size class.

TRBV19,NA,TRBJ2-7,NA,CASSIPPEPHWSYEQYF,TGTGCCAGTAGTATTCCACCCGAACCTCACTGGTCCTACGAGCAGTACTTC
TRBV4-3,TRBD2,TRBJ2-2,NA,CASSQDLIAGGPGNTGELFF,TGCGCCAGCAGCCAAGATCTAATAGCGGGGGGGCCGGGGAACACCGGGGAGCTGTTTTTT
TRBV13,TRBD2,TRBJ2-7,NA,CASSSGTSGLLYEQYF,TGTGCCAGCAGCTCAGGGACTAGCGGCTTACTTTACGAGCAGTACTTC
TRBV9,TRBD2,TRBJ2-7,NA,CASSVGAGAYEQYF,TGTGCCAGCAGCGTAGGGGCGGGAGCCTACGAGCAGTACTTC
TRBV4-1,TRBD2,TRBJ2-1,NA,CASSQPGLAGPLSSYNEQFF,TGCGCCAGCAGCCAACCGGGACTAGCGGGCCCTCTTAGCTCCTACAATGAGCAGTTCTTC
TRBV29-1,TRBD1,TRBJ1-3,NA,CSAWTGGSGNTIYF,TGCAGCGCTTGGACAGGGGGATCTGGAAACACCATATATTTT
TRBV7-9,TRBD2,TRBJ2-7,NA,CASSPSGGEQYF,TGTGCCAGCTCCCCGTCGGGAGGGGAGCAGTACTTC
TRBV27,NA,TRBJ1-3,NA,CASSLPGNTIYF,TGTGCCAGCAGCCTCCCCGGAAACACCATATATTTT
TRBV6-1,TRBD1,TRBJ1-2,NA,CASSVNRGQRYGYTF,TGTGCCAGCAGTGTCAACAGGGGGCAGCGGTATGGCTACACCTTC
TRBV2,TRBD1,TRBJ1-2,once,CASSETGQGANSYGYTF,TGTGCCAGCAGTGAAACGGGACAGGGGGCTAACTCTTATGGCTACACCTTC
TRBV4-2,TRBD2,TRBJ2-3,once,CASSQVLAGVKGTSTDTQYF,TGTGCCAGCAGCCAAGTACTAGCGGGAGTTAAGGGGACTAGCACAGATACGCAGTATTTT
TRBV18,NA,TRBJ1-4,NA,CASSPPGSTTNEKLFF,TGTGCCAGCTCACCACCGGGCAGCACAACTAATGAAAAACTGTTTTTT
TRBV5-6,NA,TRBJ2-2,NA,CASSPRGGELFF,TGTGCCAGCAGCCCCCGGGGCGGGGAGCTGTTTTTT
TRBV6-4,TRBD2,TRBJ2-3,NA,CASSDLAGSGTQYF,TGTGCCAGCAGTGATCTAGCGGGAAGTGGTACGCAGTATTTT
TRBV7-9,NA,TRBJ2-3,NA,CASRPGESGTDTQYF,TGTGCCAGCAGACCCGGAGAATCTGGCACAGATACGCAGTATTTT
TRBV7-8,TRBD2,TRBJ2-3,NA,CASSLALGSGGGDTQYF,TGTGCCAGCAGCTTAGCGCTGGGTAGCGGGGGGGGAGATACGCAGTATTTT
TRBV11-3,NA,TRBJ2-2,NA,CASRGGNTGELFF,TGTGCCAGCCGAGGGGGAAACACCGGGGAGCTGTTTTTT
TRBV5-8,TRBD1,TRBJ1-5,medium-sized,CASSRDSYSNQPQHF,TGTGCCAGCAGCAGGGACAGTTATAGCAATCAGCCCCAGCATTTT
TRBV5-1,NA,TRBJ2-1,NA,CASSLRASSATGFF,TGCGCCAGCAGCTTGAGAGCCTCGTCGGCGACGGGGTTCTTC
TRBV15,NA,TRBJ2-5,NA,CATSRAQLQETQYF,TGTGCCACCAGCAGAGCACAGTTACAAGAGACCCAGTACTTC
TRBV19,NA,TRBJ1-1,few,CASSFTGTKNTEAFF,TGTGCCAGTAGTTTCACCGGGACAAAGAACACTGAAGCTTTCTTT
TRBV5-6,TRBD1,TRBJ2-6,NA,CASSPTGQGRIGANVLTF,TGTGCCAGCAGCCCAACGGGACAGGGGAGGATAGGGGCCAACGTCCTGACTTTC
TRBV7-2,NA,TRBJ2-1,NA,CASSLSGSYNEQFF,TGTGCCAGCAGCTTATCGGGTTCCTACAATGAGCAGTTCTTC
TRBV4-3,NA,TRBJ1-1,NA,CASSQDLPGRNTEAFF,TGCGCCAGCAGCCAAGATCTTCCCGGTAGAAACACTGAAGCTTTCTTT
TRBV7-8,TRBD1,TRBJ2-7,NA,CASSPKAGTGNEQYF,TGTGCCAGCAGCCCCAAGGCCGGGACAGGGAACGAGCAGTACTTC
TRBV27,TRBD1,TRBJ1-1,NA,CASSFRWETGVQAFF,TGTGCCAGCAGTTTCCGGTGGGAGACAGGGGTACAAGCTTTCTTT
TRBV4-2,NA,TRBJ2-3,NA,CASSQEIPGLPGSADTQYF,TGTGCCAGCAGCCAAGAAATTCCGGGACTCCCCGGATCCGCAGATACGCAGTATTTT
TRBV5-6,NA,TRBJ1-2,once,CASSPGGPTHGYGYTF,TGTGCCAGCAGCCCAGGAGGGCCCACCCACGGCTATGGCTACACCTTC
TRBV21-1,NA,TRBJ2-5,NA,CASSGHSAQETQYF,TGTGCCAGCAGCGGGCATTCGGCCCAAGAGACCCAGTACTTC